The following is a T cell receptor (beta chain) sequence with its context. This record belongs to a study of blood T cell repertoires in COVID-19. As for the study in general: Whether acute or convalescent, the COVID-19 samples came from the United States, Italy and Spain.

Profiling relied on immunoSEQ multiplex PCR, and the TCRdb table lists in-frame clones only, not all of them. The sample carries fewer than 250,000 clones, 65% to 85% recorded once. After removal of 2 bases from V and 4 bases from J, the junction contained 7 bases not matched to a gene. This CDR3 contains 15 residues. CDR1 LNHDA and CDR2 SQIVND come from the germline V gene (reference sequence). The chain links TRBV19 to TRBJ1-2, with 7 bases that match TRBD1. The source material was peripheral blood. This clonotype originated in a woman aged 45-59 years with acute or convalescent COVID-19. The CDR3 loop reads CASSITSGGSYGYTF. The DNA for the CDR3 is TGTGCCAGTAGTATAACTTCAGGGGGTTCCTATGGCTACACCTTC.